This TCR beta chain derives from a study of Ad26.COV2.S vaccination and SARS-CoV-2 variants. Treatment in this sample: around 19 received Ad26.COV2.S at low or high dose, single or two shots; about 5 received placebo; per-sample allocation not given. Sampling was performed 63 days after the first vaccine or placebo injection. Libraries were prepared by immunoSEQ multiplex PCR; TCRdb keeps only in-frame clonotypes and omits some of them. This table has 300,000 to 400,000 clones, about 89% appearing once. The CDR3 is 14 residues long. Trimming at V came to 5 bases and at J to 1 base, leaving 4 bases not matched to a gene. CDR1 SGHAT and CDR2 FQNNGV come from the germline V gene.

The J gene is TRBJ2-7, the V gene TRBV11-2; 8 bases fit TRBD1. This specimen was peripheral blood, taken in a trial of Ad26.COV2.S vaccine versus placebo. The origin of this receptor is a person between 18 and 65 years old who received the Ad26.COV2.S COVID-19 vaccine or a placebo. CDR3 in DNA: TGTGCCAGCAGCGTGGACAGGGTATCCTACGAGCAGTACTTC. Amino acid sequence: CASSVDRVSYEQYF.